These 18 T cell receptor beta chains originate from one sample sequenced in a study of CD8 T cell repertoires and HIV-1 epitope variants. The antigens these receptors bind are not known. Here immunoSEQ multiplex PCR was the method, and the copy in TCRdb shows in-frame clones only, minus some. Of more than 1,500 clones listed, roughly 72% were seen once; the top ten hold under 55%. Specimen: cultured CD8+ T cells derived from PBMCs. The receptor set was obtained from a male donor with HIV.

This chain uses TRBV9 with TRBJ2-2, with 7 bases lining up with TRBD1. Germline V gene sequence: CDR1 SGDLS, CDR2 YYNGEE. This CDR3 spans 15 amino acids. V was clipped by 4 bases and J by 1 base; unmatched bases: 4. CDR3 in DNA: TGTGCCAGCAGCCCCAGGACAGGGAACACCGGGGAGCTGTTTTTT. Amino acid sequence: CASSPRTGNTGELFF.

This sequence joins TRBV28 and TRBJ1-4; D gene unclear. V was cut by 3 bases and J by 4 bases, with 3 bases left in between. The CDR3 spans 12 residues. Germline CDR1 MDHEN, CDR2 SYDVKM. The CDR3 DNA is TGTGCCAGCAGTTTTTTTAATGAAAAACTGTTTTTT. Protein: CASSFFNEKLFF.

The V and J genes are TRBV28 and TRBJ1-2; D remains ambiguous. This CDR3 has 13 residues. Germline V gene data show CDR1 as MDHEN and CDR2 as SYDVKM. Trimming took 1 base from V and 7 from J, leaving 10 bases between them. DNA of the CDR3: TGTGCCAGCAGTTTATCCGGCGCCGGTGGCTACACCTTC. Translation gives CASSLSGAGGYTF.

In this sample, this clone turned up a few times. V is TRBV28 and J is TRBJ1-4; tentatively, D is TRBD1 (6 bases). Per the germline V gene, CDR1 is MDHEN and CDR2 is SYDVKM. V was trimmed by 6 bases and J by 3 bases, leaving 8 bases between them. This CDR3 region has 13 residues. DNA of the CDR3: TGTGCCAGCAGCAGGGGCTCTAATGAAAAACTGTTTTTT. It is translated as CASSRGSNEKLFF.

CDR3 residues: CASSLDGYNEQFF. The CDR3, as DNA: TGTGCCAGCAGCTTGGACGGCTACAATGAGCAGTTCTTC. V gene TRBV7-9 combines with J gene TRBJ2-1; D uncertain. Looked up from germline, CDR1 is SEHNR and CDR2 is FQNEAQ (reference sequence). This CDR3 comprises 13 residues. V was shortened by 3 bases and J by 3 bases, with 6 bases between the two germline ends.

This rearrangement joins TRBV5-8 to TRBJ1-5; D is unresolved. In germline, CDR1 is SGHTS, CDR2 YDEGEE. The V gene lost 0 bases and the J gene lost 6 bases, with 10 bases spanning the gap. The CDR3 is 14 amino acids. CDR3 nucleotides: TGTGCCAGCAGCTTGGGTAGGGAAGGTCAGCCCCAGCATTTT. As protein: CASSLGREGQPQHF.

This chain joins TRBV6-5 and TRBJ2-1; the D gene is possibly TRBD1 (6 bases). This CDR3 has 13 residues. The V end lost 2 bases, the J end lost 10 bases, and 12 bases lay between the germline ends. CDR1 is MNHEY and CDR2 is SVGAGI in the germline V gene. This CDR3 is CASSYVDSREQFF. As DNA, the CDR3 is TGTGCCAGCAGTTACGTGGACAGCCGGGAGCAGTTCTTC.

The chain couples TRBV7-8 to TRBJ2-1; TRBD2 agrees at 12 bases. The CDR3 is 22 residues long. The germline V gene has CDR1 SGHVS and CDR2 FQNEAQ. Trimming at V came to 5 bases and at J to 0 bases, leaving 20 bases not matched to a gene. CDR3 DNA sequence: TGTGCCAGCAGCCGCGGTAGGGTTCCAGGACTAGCGGGGTCGAGCTCCTACAATGAGCAGTTCTTC. Its protein is CASSRGRVPGLAGSSSYNEQFF.

The chain couples TRBV28 to TRBJ2-7; TRBD1 matches at 7 bases. V was clipped by 4 bases and J by 5 bases; unmatched bases: 5. The CDR3 loop spans 13 amino acids. CDR1 and CDR2 (germline): MDHEN, SYDVKM. In DNA form, the CDR3 reads TGTGCCAGCAGTTCAGACAGGGCAGACGAGCAGTACTTC. Translating it yields CASSSDRADEQYF.

This chain links TRBV27 with TRBJ1-1; 8 nucleotides agree with TRBD1. CDR3 size: 15 residues. Germline CDR1 is MNHEY and CDR2 is SMNVEV (reference sequence). V lost 5 bases, J lost 0 bases, and 5 bases stayed unmatched. CDR3: CASSMGQAMNTEAFF. DNA for the CDR3: TGTGCCAGCAGTATGGGACAGGCCATGAACACTGAAGCTTTCTTT.

The CDR3 spells CASSYSALGNEQFF. The CDR3, as DNA: TGTGCCAGCAGTTACTCGGCGTTGGGGAATGAGCAGTTCTTC. V is TRBV6-5 and J is TRBJ2-1, with no clear D. Germline V CDR1 and CDR2: MNHEY, SVGAGI. The CDR3 has 14 amino acids. V dropped 0 bases and J dropped 7 bases, with 10 bases sitting between them.

The rearrangement links TRBV2 to TRBJ2-3, with 7 bases lining up with TRBD2. CDR3 length: 16 residues. V lost 0 bases and J lost 1; bases outside the gene matches: 4. CDR1 is SNHLY and CDR2 is FYNNEI in the germline V gene. CDR3 loop: CASSEAGLAGTDTQYF. The CDR3 DNA reads TGTGCCAGCAGTGAAGCGGGCCTAGCGGGCACAGATACGCAGTATTTT.

The V gene is TRBV10-1, the J gene TRBJ2-1; 9 nucleotides match TRBD1. Germline lookup yields CDR1 WNHNN and CDR2 SYGVQD (reference sequence). V trimming: 0 bases; J trimming: 6 bases; junction bases outside the gene matches: 9. The CDR3 loop spans 17 amino acids. The chain's CDR3 is CASSESRLGQGSNEQFF. The CDR3 DNA reads as TGCGCCAGCAGTGAGTCGAGACTTGGACAGGGGAGCAATGAGCAGTTCTTC.

The rearrangement links TRBV9 to TRBJ1-4; 9 bases map to TRBD1. V shed 4 bases and J 5 bases; nucleotides not matched to a gene: 6. The CDR3 sequence is 15 residues long. The germline V gene has CDR1 SGDLS and CDR2 YYNGEE. This CDR3 is CASSSWDRENEKLFF. The CDR3 DNA reads TGTGCCAGCAGCTCCTGGGACAGGGAAAATGAAAAACTGTTTTTT.

The gene calls are TRBV6-5 and TRBJ2-1, with a tentative D call TRBD1 (6 bases). This CDR3 comprises 13 residues. With 6 bases removed from V and 8 bases from J, the gap between germline ends came to 14 bases. Per the germline V gene, CDR1 is MNHEY and CDR2 is SVGAGI. The CDR3 nucleotides are TGTGCCAGCAGACAGGGATGGCTGGATGAGCAGTTCTTC. Its translation is CASRQGWLDEQFF.

The chain employs TRBV10-3 and TRBJ2-3, with 11 bases fitting TRBD2. Germline assignment: CDR1 ENHRY and CDR2 SYGVKD. The CDR3 has 19 residues. V gave up 3 bases and J gave up 2 bases; unmatched junction bases: 13. CDR3 in amino acids: CAISDLFSGREESTDTQYF. CDR3 in DNA: TGTGCCATCAGTGATCTCTTTAGCGGGAGGGAAGAATCCACAGATACGCAGTATTTT.

This clone was recorded once. This chain links TRBV7-2 with TRBJ2-1; the match to TRBD1 covers 7 bases. Germline V gene lookup returns CDR1 SGHTA and CDR2 FQGNSA. The CDR3 consists of 15 residues. Germline trimming cut 1 base from V and 2 bases from J; bases unmatched to any gene: 2. Written as DNA, the CDR3 is TGTGCCAGCAGCTTAGTAGGGGGCGCCTACAATGAGCAGTTCTTC. This gives the protein CASSLVGGAYNEQFF.

The rearrangement joins TRBV2 to TRBJ1-2, with no clear D. Trimming left V 1 base short and J 0 bases short, with 6 bases between. The CDR3 sequence is 14 residues long. The V gene's germline CDR1 is SNHLY and CDR2 FYNNEI. The CDR3 coding sequence is TGTGCCAGCAGTGAAGACTTCTCTAACTATGGCTACACCTTC. This gives the protein CASSEDFSNYGYTF.